This T cell receptor beta chain was sequenced in a study of T cells in Graves' hyperthyroidism and ophthalmopathy. There were TCR beta CDR3 regions amplified from RNA transcripts. HTBI primers were used for first-round RT-PCR of the TCR CDR3. TCRdb processed the multiplex PCR reads anew with MiXCR; each CDR3 protein has one entry. The sample records about 580,000 distinct CDR3 sequences, approximately 13% being singletons. V gave up 10 bases and J gave up 4 bases; unmatched junction bases: 7. This CDR3 comprises 13 residues. Germline-derived CDR1 and CDR2 are ENHRY and SYGVKD. This clonotype came up many times.

The rearrangement links TRBV10-3 to TRBJ2-3; 8 bases are shared with TRBD2. This TCR was sampled from a woman in her twenties or thirties with Graves' hyperthyroidism that later progressed to Graves' ophthalmopathy. The source material was blood. In DNA, the CDR3 is TGTGCCACCAGCGAGCGGGAGTCAGATACGCAGTATTTT. Its protein is CATSERESDTQYF.